One and the same sample provided the 18 T cell receptor beta chains below, sequenced in a study of cytomegalovirus exposure and HLA in healthy donors. Data came from immunoSEQ multiplex PCR; TCRdb stores just in-frame clones and leaves some out. The sample comprises roughly 250,000 clones, more than 75% of which are singletons, and roughly 1.2% rests with the top ten. The sequencing input was PBMCs. The receptors here all came from a woman younger than 45 in good health and CMV-seropositive.

The gene calls are TRBV7-5 and TRBJ2-2; whether TRBD1, the table's D call, matches the DNA was not checked. TRBV7-5 is recorded as a pseudogene. The CDR3 is made up of 15 amino acids. The CDR3 here is CVRSLRQGGNGELFF. The CDR3 DNA reads TGTGTCAGAAGCCTAAGACAGGGAGGCAACGGGGAGCTGTTTTTT.

The J gene is TRBJ2-7, the V gene TRBV19; weak D call: TRBD1 (5 bases). The CDR3 has 14 residues. V was clipped by 5 bases and J by 3 bases, with 14 bases between them. Germline loops: CDR1 LNHDA, CDR2 SQIVND (reference sequence). The CDR3 sequence: CASSADIGRYEQYF. The DNA for the CDR3 is TGTGCCAGTAGTGCGGACATAGGTCGCTACGAGCAGTACTTC.

This clone came up once. J is TRBJ2-5 and V is TRBV11-2, with 10 bases that match TRBD2. After removal of 0 bases from V and 3 bases from J, the junction contained 16 bases not matched to a gene. Germline CDR1 reads SGHAT; CDR2 reads FQNNGV. The CDR3 sequence is 20 residues long. The CDR3 here is CASSLDSVGLAGVRKETQYF. The CDR3 DNA sequence: TGTGCCAGCAGCTTAGACAGTGTGGGGCTAGCGGGAGTTCGGAAAGAGACCCAGTACTTC.

The CDR3 bases are TGTGCCAGCAGCTTGACAGGGGTGAACACTGAAGCTTTCTTT. Translated: CASSLTGVNTEAFF. This chain links TRBV7-9 with TRBJ1-1, with TRBD1 identical over 8 bases. The germline CDR1 and CDR2 sequences are SEHNR and FQNEAQ (reference sequence). The CDR3 runs 14 residues. V was clipped by 3 bases and J by 0 bases; unmatched bases: 0.

The chain uses TRBV28 and TRBJ2-7; possibly TRBD1 for D (5 bases). The CDR3 is 14 residues long. V lost 5 bases, J lost 5 bases, and 16 bases lay in between. Germline V CDR1 and CDR2: MDHEN, SYDVKM. CDR3 region: CASSTGTGFNEQYF. As DNA, the CDR3 is TGTGCCAGCAGTACAGGTACAGGTTTCAACGAGCAGTACTTC.

The chain carries TRBV4-1 and TRBJ2-1, with D possibly TRBD1 on 5 matching bases. The V end lost 3 bases, the J end lost 5 bases, and 11 bases lay between the germline ends. Germline V gives CDR1 MGHRA, CDR2 YSYEKL. The CDR3 covers 14 residues. The DNA of the CDR3 is TGCGCCAGCAGCCAGGGGCAGTTTGACAATGAGCAGTTCTTC. Protein product: CASSQGQFDNEQFF.

This chain links TRBV6-5 with TRBJ1-5; TRBD1 agrees at 7 bases. The germline gives CDR1 MNHEY, CDR2 SVGAGI. The trim removed 5 bases at V and 7 bases at J, leaving 8 bases unmatched. There are 14 residues in the CDR3. In DNA, the CDR3 is TGTGCCAGCAGTCCCAACAGGGGAGACCAGCCCCAGCATTTT. Translating gives CASSPNRGDQPQHF.

V is TRBV6-1 and J is TRBJ2-7; unclear D gene. Germline-derived CDR1 and CDR2 are MNHNS and SASEGT. V lost 0 bases and J lost 3, with 12 bases in between. The CDR3 has 15 amino acids. CDR3 bases: TGTGCCAGCAGTGAAGCCGCGACTCATGGCTACGAGCAGTACTTC. Translating gives CASSEAATHGYEQYF.

The rearrangement joins TRBV5-1 to TRBJ1-1; TRBD1 might be the D (6 bases). Trimming took 4 bases from V and 4 from J, leaving 14 bases between them. The germline V gene has CDR1 SGHRS and CDR2 YFSETQ. The CDR3 spans 14 residues. CDR3 protein: CASSVSGASTEAFF. The CDR3 DNA reads as TGCGCCAGCAGCGTATCAGGGGCCTCCACTGAAGCTTTCTTT.

This chain links TRBV10-3 with TRBJ1-5; a weak D match, TRBD1 (5 bases). The germline CDR1 and CDR2 sequences are ENHRY and SYGVKD. This CDR3 has 16 amino acids. V was clipped by 3 bases and J by 7 bases, with 19 bases between them. CDR3 residues: CAISEAGLLSGQPQHF. CDR3 DNA sequence: TGTGCCATCAGTGAAGCGGGACTCCTTAGCGGGCAGCCCCAGCATTTT.

The V call is TRBV5-1, the J call TRBJ2-1; the D gene is possibly TRBD2 (6 bases). V lost 5 bases and J 11 bases, leaving 11 bases between the germline ends. The germline CDR1 and CDR2 sequences are SGHRS and YFSETQ. CDR3 length equals 11 residues. In DNA form, the CDR3 reads TGCGCCAGCAGGGAGGGCCCCCAGCAGTTCTTC. This encodes CASREGPQQFF. The whole variable domain, remainder taken from reference TRBV5-1 and TRBJ2-1, is KAGVTQTPRYLIKTRGQQVTLSCSPISGHRSVSWYQQTPGQGLQFLFEYFSETQRNKGNFPGRFSGRQFSNSRSEMNVSTLELGDSALYLCASREGPQQFFGPGTRLTVL.

The V and J genes are TRBV28 and TRBJ2-2; 13 positions agree with TRBD2. The CDR3 covers 16 residues. Looked up from germline, CDR1 is MDHEN and CDR2 is SYDVKM. V gave up 7 bases and J gave up 7 bases; unmatched junction bases: 9. CDR3 nucleotides: TGTGCCAGCACCAAACTAGCGGGAGGGCCTATCGGGGAGCTGTTTTTT. Translated: CASTKLAGGPIGELFF.

This clone was recorded once. This sequence joins TRBV2 and TRBJ2-7; 7 nucleotides agree with TRBD1. Germline CDR1 and CDR2: SNHLY and FYNNEI. CDR3 size: 15 residues. V shed 6 bases, J shed 0 bases, and the junction held 8 bases outside the gene matches. As DNA, the CDR3 is TGTGCCAGCAGGGCGACAGGGTCAGTCTCCTACGAGCAGTACTTC. Translating it yields CASRATGSVSYEQYF. The whole variable domain, remainder taken from reference TRBV2 and TRBJ2-7, is EPEVTQTPSHQVTQMGQEVILRCVPISNHLYFYWYRQILGQKVEFLVSFYNNEISEKSEIFDDQFSVERPDGSNFTLKIRSTKLEDSAMYFCASRATGSVSYEQYFGPGTRLTVT.

The chain carries TRBV6-1 and TRBJ1-2; the match to TRBD1 covers 7 bases. Per the germline V gene, CDR1 is MNHNS and CDR2 is SASEGT. CDR3 length: 14 residues. J lost 5 bases, V lost 1 base, and 4 bases had no gene match. This CDR3 reads CASSEEGARYGYTF. CDR3 coding DNA: TGTGCCAGCAGTGAAGAGGGGGCGAGATATGGCTACACCTTC.

The chain is built from TRBV28 and TRBJ2-7; 16 positions match TRBD2. CDR3 length equals 18 residues. V shed 8 bases, J shed 0 bases, and the junction held 10 bases outside the gene matches. The germline V gene has CDR1 MDHEN and CDR2 SYDVKM. CDR3 protein: CASVTPGLAGGSSYEQYF. The CDR3 DNA sequence: TGTGCCAGCGTAACCCCGGGACTAGCGGGAGGGAGCTCCTACGAGCAGTACTTC.

The V gene is TRBV5-4, the J gene TRBJ2-1; TRBD2 might be the D (6 bases). This CDR3 spans 16 amino acids. V shed 4 bases and J shed 0 bases, with 14 bases lying between them. The germline CDR1 and CDR2 sequences are SGHNT and YYREEE (reference sequence). The CDR3: CASSGTGTASYNEQFF. The DNA for the CDR3 is TGTGCCAGCAGCGGAACCGGGACTGCCTCCTACAATGAGCAGTTCTTC.

The genes are TRBV5-4 and TRBJ2-3; TRBD2 agrees at 7 bases. CDR3 length equals 17 residues. J lost 3 bases, V lost 4 bases, and 14 bases had no gene match. CDR1 and CDR2 from the germline V gene are SGHNT and YYREEE (reference sequence). The CDR3 loop reads CASSAPRGWEGTDTQYF. The CDR3 DNA is TGTGCCAGCAGCGCACCGCGGGGGTGGGAAGGGACAGATACGCAGTATTTT.

The CDR3 region has the DNA TGTGCCAGCAGTCGGACTAGCGGGAGTCTTGGCGAGCAGTTCTTC. Its translation is CASSRTSGSLGEQFF. The chain employs TRBV5-6 and TRBJ2-1; 13 bases match TRBD2. CDR3 length equals 15 residues. V was pared by 5 bases and J by 10 bases, with 9 bases of the junction left unmatched. Germline CDR1 is SGHDT and CDR2 is YYEEEE.